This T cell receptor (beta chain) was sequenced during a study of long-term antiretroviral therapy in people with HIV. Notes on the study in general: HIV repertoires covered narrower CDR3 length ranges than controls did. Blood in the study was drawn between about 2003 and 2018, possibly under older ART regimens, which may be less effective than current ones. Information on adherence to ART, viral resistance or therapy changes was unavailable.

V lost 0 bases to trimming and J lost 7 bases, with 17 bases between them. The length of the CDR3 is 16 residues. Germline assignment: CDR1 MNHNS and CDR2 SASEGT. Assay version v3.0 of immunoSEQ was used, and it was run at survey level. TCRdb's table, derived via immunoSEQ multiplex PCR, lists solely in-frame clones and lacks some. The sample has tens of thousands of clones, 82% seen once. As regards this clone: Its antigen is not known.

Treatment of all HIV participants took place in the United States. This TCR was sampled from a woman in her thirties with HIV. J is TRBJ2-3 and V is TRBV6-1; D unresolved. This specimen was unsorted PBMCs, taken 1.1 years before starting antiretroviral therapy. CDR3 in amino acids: CASSEATNQPGHTQYF. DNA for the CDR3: TGTGCCAGCAGTGAAGCGACGAATCAGCCCGGGCATACGCAGTATTTT.